This T cell receptor beta chain was documented in a study of blood T cell repertoires in COVID-19. Study-level information: Whether acute or convalescent, the COVID-19 samples came from the United States, Italy and Spain.

This CDR3 spans 17 amino acids. The V end lost 3 bases, the J end lost 2 bases, and 19 bases lay between the germline ends. Germline V lookup: CDR1 ENHRY, CDR2 SYGVKD. The table came from immunoSEQ multiplex PCR; TCRdb's copy has only in-frame clones and leaves some out. The table includes approximately 260,000 clones, roughly 90% detected once. The source material was peripheral blood. The V and J genes are TRBV10-3 and TRBJ1-1, with a possible D match to TRBD1 (5 bases). The origin of this receptor is a woman aged 55-70 years with COVID-19, enrolled during active disease. This chain's CDR3 is CAISEGEDATINTEAFF. CDR3 bases: TGTGCCATCAGTGAAGGGGAGGACGCAACGATAAACACTGAAGCTTTCTTT.